A single sample is the source of the 15 T cell receptor beta chains below, sequenced in a study of blood T cell repertoires in COVID-19. Libraries were prepared by immunoSEQ multiplex PCR; TCRdb keeps only in-frame clonotypes and omits some of them. Of 100,000 or so clones listed, 60% to 80% are singletons. The sequenced material came from peripheral blood. These receptors were obtained from a woman aged 80 or over with acute or convalescent COVID-19.

This rearrangement joins TRBV6-4 to TRBJ1-2; 9 bases align to TRBD1. Germline V gene data show CDR1 as MRHNA and CDR2 as SNTAGT. CDR3 length: 16 residues. V lost 0 bases, J lost 4 bases, and 6 bases stayed unmatched. The CDR3 here is CASSDSTGGVGYGYTF. Here the CDR3 DNA reads TGTGCCAGCAGTGACTCGACAGGGGGAGTGGGCTATGGCTACACCTTC.

This clone occurred a few times. This sequence joins TRBV7-2 and TRBJ1-5; maybe TRBD1 (5 bases). Trimming shortened V by 4 bases and J by 0 bases, and 10 bases separated the two germline ends. CDR3 size: 15 residues. Germline assignment: CDR1 SGHTA and CDR2 FQGNSA. For the CDR3, the DNA is TGTGCCAGCAGCTACGCAGGGCATAGCAATCAGCCCCAGCATTTT. Encoded protein: CASSYAGHSNQPQHF.

The chain employs TRBV19 and TRBJ1-2, with D perhaps matching TRBD1 (6 bases). This CDR3 has 16 amino acids. V was pared by 5 bases and J by 5 bases, with 21 bases between. Germline assignment: CDR1 LNHDA and CDR2 SQIVND (reference sequence). CDR3 amino acids: CASSGSGTPYPYGYTF. As DNA, the CDR3 is TGTGCCAGTAGTGGATCCGGGACACCCTATCCTTATGGCTACACCTTC.

The chain combines TRBV7-2 with TRBJ2-7; 12 nucleotides line up with TRBD1. Germline values: CDR1 SGHTA, CDR2 FQGNSA. This CDR3 region has 16 residues. The J segment lost 7 bases and the V segment lost 1 base, leaving 8 bases of the junction unmatched. The CDR3 DNA reads TGTGCCAGCAGCTTAGTCGGGACAGGGGGCCTACGTGAGCAGTACTTC. It yields the protein CASSLVGTGGLREQYF.

The chain has TRBV5-1 and TRBJ2-2; TRBD1 aligns across 10 bases. Germline V gene data show CDR1 as SGHRS and CDR2 as YFSETQ. V trimming: 4 bases; J trimming: 0 bases; junction bases outside the gene matches: 3. This CDR3 comprises 16 residues. The CDR3 region has the DNA TGCGCCAGCAGCCAGACAGGGGGCGCGAACACCGGGGAGCTGTTTTTT. This translates into CASSQTGGANTGELFF.

J is TRBJ1-2 and V is TRBV4-1; 7 bases fit TRBD1. Germline lookup yields CDR1 MGHRA and CDR2 YSYEKL. V gave up 4 bases and J gave up 3 bases; unmatched junction bases: 2. This CDR3 has 13 residues. The CDR3 DNA is TGCGCCAGCAGCCCCGACAGGGACTATGGCTACACCTTC. It yields the protein CASSPDRDYGYTF.

V usage is TRBV18 and J usage is TRBJ1-2; the D is unclear. This CDR3 has 16 residues. V was trimmed by 3 bases and J by 0 bases, leaving 14 bases between them. Germline V gene sequence: CDR1 KGHSH, CDR2 LQKENI. The CDR3 spells CASSPSLRDTNYGYTF. In nucleotides, the CDR3 is TGTGCCAGCTCACCTAGTTTACGGGATACTAACTATGGCTACACCTTC.

This chain connects TRBV6-2 or TRBV6-3 to TRBJ2-7; possible D gene TRBD1, 5 bases. V shed 0 bases and J shed 2 bases, with 14 bases lying between them. CDR1 is MNHEY, CDR2 SVGEGT, per germline. The CDR3 runs 16 residues. Here the CDR3 reads CASSYSTDHQTYEQYF. DNA for the CDR3: TGTGCCAGCAGTTACTCGACAGACCATCAAACCTACGAGCAGTACTTC.

V usage is TRBV19 and J usage is TRBJ1-1, with D unresolved. Germline CDR1 reads LNHDA; CDR2 reads SQIVND (reference sequence). Trimming shortened V by 3 bases and J by 11 bases, and 16 bases separated the two germline ends. CDR3 length: 13 amino acids. The CDR3 region is CASSIDGIREAFF. Here the CDR3 DNA reads TGTGCCAGTAGTATCGACGGGATAAGAGAGGCTTTCTTT.

The chain joins TRBV5-6 to TRBJ1-4, with D possibly TRBD1 on 5 matching bases. V lost 4 bases, J lost 4 bases, and 14 bases lay in between. Per the germline V gene, CDR1 is SGHDT and CDR2 is YYEEEE. The CDR3 extends over 15 amino acids. CDR3 sequence reads: CASSLGGDGNEKLFF. The CDR3 region has the DNA TGTGCCAGCAGCCTAGGAGGGGACGGTAATGAAAAACTGTTTTTT.

The gene calls are TRBV20-1 and TRBJ2-3, with 10 bases fitting TRBD2. CDR1 and CDR2 (germline): DFQATT, SNEGSKA (reference sequence). The CDR3 has 15 residues. V trimming: 3 bases; J trimming: 5 bases; junction bases outside the gene matches: 8. The CDR3 spells CSASPLAGVGDTQYF. In nucleotides, the CDR3 is TGCAGTGCTAGTCCCCTAGCGGGGGTGGGAGATACGCAGTATTTT.

This clone was detected a few times. The chain employs TRBV29-1 and TRBJ2-7; D is uncertain. CDR1 SQVTM and CDR2 ANQGSEA come from the germline V gene. V lost 5 bases, J lost 3 bases, and 11 bases lay in between. The CDR3 consists of 12 residues. The CDR3 here is CSVSPDNYEQYF. Here the CDR3 DNA reads TGCAGCGTTTCCCCAGACAACTACGAGCAGTACTTC.

The chain employs TRBV5-1 and TRBJ2-3; no clear D gene. The CDR3 consists of 14 residues. Germline V gives CDR1 SGHRS, CDR2 YFSETQ. V dropped 1 base and J dropped 2 bases, with 8 bases sitting between them. CDR3 nucleotides: TGCGCCAGCAGCTTGTCCCAGATCACAGATACGCAGTATTTT. Amino acids: CASSLSQITDTQYF.

This chain connects TRBV4-2 to TRBJ2-3, with 7 bases aligning to TRBD2. J lost 6 bases, V lost 5 bases, and 20 bases had no gene match. Germline assignment: CDR1 LGHNA and CDR2 YNFKEQ. The CDR3 extends over 18 amino acids. CDR3 DNA sequence: TGTGCCAGCAGCGGAGATCCGTCGGGGGGTCTGAGGGAGGATACGCAGTATTTT. This encodes CASSGDPSGGLREDTQYF.

This clone has just a few counts. The chain employs TRBV7-2 and TRBJ1-1, with D perhaps matching TRBD1 (6 bases). This CDR3 has 15 residues. From germline, CDR1 is SGHTA and CDR2 FQGNSA. Trimming removed 7 bases at V and 5 bases at J, with 20 bases between. CDR3 region: CASTWGAGAGTEAFF. The CDR3 region has the DNA TGTGCCAGCACCTGGGGGGCGGGGGCTGGGACTGAAGCTTTCTTT. The full variable domain, rest sourced from reference TRBV7-2 and TRBJ1-1, is GAGVSQSPSNKVTEKGKDVELRCDPISGHTALYWYRQSLGQGLEFLIYFQGNSAPDKSGLPSDRFSAERTGGSVSTLTIQRTQQEDSAVYLCASTWGAGAGTEAFFGQGTRLTVV.